The 10 T cell receptor beta chains reported below all come from one sample, sequenced in a study of T cells in women clearing cervical HPV infection. Method: immunoSEQ multiplex PCR; TCRdb's copy keeps in-frame clones and lacks some. Reported are some 25,000 clones; the ten largest clones contain 6% to 7%. Specimen: blood buffy coat. All receptors come from a woman aged 18-69 years with a cervical HPV16 infection that either progressed to CIN3+ or cleared (not recorded which).

Worth noting for this clone: A junction boundary mismatches the germline segment, possibly from a read error. The missing CDR3 end, 3 residues past where the read stops, is filled in from the germline J gene. The chain couples TRBV7-9 to TRBJ2-3, with D possibly matching TRBD2 (6 bases). CDR3 size: 13 residues. CDR1 and CDR2 (germline): SEHNR, FQNEAQ (reference sequence). Here the CDR3 reads CSSTGGSTDTQYF. CDR3 DNA (partial): TGTTCCAGCACCGGAGGGTCCACAGATACG.

Of note for this clone: The sequenced fragment ends 3 residues before the CDR3 boundary, so the rest is inferred from the germline J gene. V usage is TRBV20-1 and J usage is TRBJ2-7, with a tentative D call TRBD2 (6 bases). The germline V gene encodes CDR1 DFQATT and CDR2 SNEGSKA (reference sequence). The V end was cut by 6 bases, the J end by 2 bases, with 17 bases between. The CDR3 is made up of 14 amino acids. This CDR3 reads CSAETGLAPYEQYF. The sequenced CDR3 bases are TGCAGTGCCGAAACGGGACTTGCTCCCTACGAG.

Details on this clone: The CDR3 extends 3 residues past the end of the read, so its final part is completed from the germline J gene. The chain employs TRBV30 and TRBJ2-5, with D possibly matching TRBD1 (5 bases). Trimming took 4 bases from V and 5 from J, leaving 17 bases between them. CDR1 and CDR2 from the germline V gene are GTSNPN and SVGIG (reference sequence). The CDR3 covers 14 residues. This CDR3 is CAWTSWGKGETQYF. The CDR3 bases that were read are TGTGCCTGGACCAGTTGGGGCAAGGGTGAGACC. The variable domain in full, with the rest retrieved from reference TRBV30 and TRBJ2-5, is SQTIHQWPATLVQPVGSPLSLECTVEGTSNPNLYWYRQAAGRGLQLLFYSVGIGQISSEVPQNLSASRPQDRQFILSSKKLLLSDSGFYLCAWTSWGKGETQYFGPGTRLLVL.

Concerning this clone itself: The read halts 3 residues ahead of the CDR3 end, with the missing end drawn from the germline J gene. The chain couples TRBV5-1 to TRBJ2-3, with TRBD2 identical over 7 bases. This CDR3 has 15 residues. Germline V gene lookup returns CDR1 SGHRS and CDR2 YFSETQ. After removal of 4 bases from V and 2 bases from J, the junction contained 7 bases not matched to a gene. CDR3 protein: CASSTPSGPTDTQYF. Partial CDR3 DNA: TGCGCCAGCAGCACTCCTAGCGGACCCACAGATACG.

Concerning this clone itself: The sequence runs out 3 residues before the end of the CDR3; the remainder is reconstructed from the germline J gene. The rearrangement uses TRBV30 and TRBJ2-7; 8 bases fit TRBD1. Germline values: CDR1 GTSNPN, CDR2 SVGIG (reference sequence). V gave up 0 bases and J gave up 6 bases; unmatched junction bases: 1. CDR3 length equals 12 residues. CDR3 loop: CAWSVQGGEQYF. The CDR3 bases that were read are TGTGCCTGGAGTGTACAGGGGGGCGAG.

A word on this clone: The CDR3 end falls 3 residues outside the read, so it is completed with the germline J gene. The chain uses TRBV19 and TRBJ1-1, with 7 nucleotides matching TRBD1. Germline CDR1 LNHDA, CDR2 SQIVND (reference sequence). The CDR3 is made up of 14 amino acids. J lost 5 bases, V lost 7 bases, and 10 bases had no gene match. The covered CDR3 bases are TGTGCCAGTACCCCCCGGACAGGTGGGACTGAA. Its translation is CASTPRTGGTE. Given in full, the CDR3 is CASTPRTGGTEAFF.

Details on this clone: The CDR3 goes on 3 residues after the read ends, and that part is filled in from the germline J gene. J is TRBJ2-7 and V is TRBV5-1, with TRBD2 matching over 10 bases. Germline V lookup: CDR1 SGHRS, CDR2 YFSETQ. The V gene end was trimmed by 4 bases and the J gene end by 2 bases; junction bases not matched to a gene: 15. The CDR3 consists of 18 residues. CDR3 DNA, as far as it was read: TGCGCCAGCAGCCCCCAGCTAGCGGGAGCAATCGGTACCTACGAG. Residues: CASSPQLAGAIGTYE. The CDR3 reads in full as CASSPQLAGAIGTYEQYF.

CDR3 bases read: TGTGCCAGCAGCGGGGACAGGGAATTCCAAGAGACC. Translation: CASSGDREFQET. The whole CDR3 sequence is CASSGDREFQETQYF. The chain has TRBV7-2 and TRBJ2-5, with 9 bases fitting TRBD1. The observed sequence ends 3 residues before the CDR3 terminus, with the missing tail filled in from the germline J gene. Trimming took 5 bases from V and 1 from J; bases not matched to a gene: 5. The CDR3 sequence is 15 residues long. Per germline, CDR1 SGHTA and CDR2 FQGNSA. Full variable domain (rest looked up from reference TRBV7-2 and TRBJ2-5): GAGVSQSPSNKVTEKGKDVELRCDPISGHTALYWYRQSLGQGLEFLIYFQGNSAPDKSGLPSDRFSAERTGGSVSTLTIQRTQQEDSAVYLCASSGDREFQETQYFGPGTRLLVL.

On this clone: The sequence runs out 3 residues before the end of the CDR3; the remainder is reconstructed from the germline J gene. This chain links TRBV11-2 with TRBJ1-5; tentatively, D is TRBD1 (5 bases). Germline V lookup: CDR1 SGHAT, CDR2 FQNNGV. The CDR3 runs 14 residues. V lost 4 bases and J lost 5, with 12 bases in between. The CDR3 DNA, read in part, is TGTGCCAGCAGCTCCTCAGGGCTACATCAGCCC. It encodes CASSSSGLHQP. The entire CDR3 protein is CASSSSGLHQPQHF. Combining the CDR3 with reference TRBV11-2 and TRBJ1-5 gives the whole variable domain EAGVAQSPRYKIIEKRQSVAFWCNPISGHATLYWYQQILGQGPKLLIQFQNNGVVDDSQLPKDRFSAERLKGVDSTLKIQPAKLEDSAVYLCASSSSGLHQPQHFGDGTRLSIL.

Turning to this clone: From the germline J gene comes the end of the CDR3, since the read stops 3 residues before it. The chain employs TRBV7-2 and TRBJ1-1, with 9 bases fitting TRBD1. In germline, CDR1 is SGHTA, CDR2 FQGNSA. The CDR3 loop spans 13 amino acids. Unmatched junction bases numbered 4, after V lost 5 bases and J lost 6 bases. The DNA read from the CDR3 is TGTGCCAGCAGCGTAACAGGGGGCTCTGAA. Translation gives CASSVTGGSE. The whole CDR3 sequence reads CASSVTGGSEAFF.